These 5 T cell receptor beta chains share one sample of origin, sequenced in a study of T cell clonotyping in hematopoietic cell transplantation. Produced via immunoSEQ multiplex PCR; TCRdb's table is partial and in-frame only. The sample lists roughly 16,000 clones; around 90% were seen once. Source material: peripheral blood mononuclear cells. The receptors were gathered from a man aged 40-55 years in good health. Some clones in this sample may be carry-over from other donors' samples.

This chain uses TRBV5-4 with TRBJ2-1, with 8 bases that match TRBD1. In germline, CDR1 is SGHNT, CDR2 YYREEE (reference sequence). This CDR3 has 17 amino acids. V dropped 3 bases and J dropped 2; count of bases not matched to a gene: 10. The CDR3 loop is CASSSTGGTGAYNEQFF. DNA of the CDR3: TGTGCCAGCAGCTCCACGGGTGGGACAGGAGCCTACAATGAGCAGTTCTTC.

The rearrangement joins TRBV7-9 to TRBJ1-1; D ambiguous. CDR3 length equals 13 residues. The germline V and J ends were trimmed by 3 bases and 1 base, with 6 bases remaining between them. CDR1 is SEHNR, CDR2 FQNEAQ, per germline (reference sequence). The CDR3 DNA is TGTGCCAGCAGCTTCACAGCGAACACTGAAGCTTTCTTT. Its protein product is CASSFTANTEAFF.

The chain couples TRBV6-5 to TRBJ2-7; a possible D gene is TRBD1 (5 bases). This CDR3 has 13 residues. CDR1 and CDR2 (germline): MNHEY, SVGAGI. Trimming took 6 bases from V and 6 from J, leaving 15 bases between them. Here the CDR3 DNA reads TGTGCCAGCAGCAACTCCGGACAAATCGAGCAGTACTTC. Amino acid sequence: CASSNSGQIEQYF.

V gene TRBV19 combines with J gene TRBJ2-1, with 8 positions matching TRBD1. V gave up 5 bases and J gave up 7 bases; unmatched junction bases: 10. Per the germline V gene, CDR1 is LNHDA and CDR2 is SQIVND (reference sequence). The CDR3 spans 15 residues. The CDR3 here is CASSADRGKSNEQFF. CDR3 in DNA: TGTGCCAGTAGTGCCGACAGGGGAAAATCGAATGAGCAGTTCTTC.

The V call is TRBV25-1, the J call TRBJ2-6, with D perhaps matching TRBD1 (6 bases). Germline V CDR1 and CDR2: MGHDK, SYGVNS. There are 17 residues in the CDR3. Trimming stripped 3 bases from V and 0 bases from J, with 12 bases between. The CDR3 region is CASSDGQGRSGANVLTF. CDR3 DNA: TGTGCCAGCAGTGATGGGCAGGGGCGCTCTGGGGCCAACGTCCTGACTTTC.